Given below is one T cell receptor (beta chain) in context. What it binds is unknown. The data are from a study of T cell responses to AZD1222 COVID-19 vaccine. General observations from the study: Clonal diversity was possibly underestimated, and white British individuals and females predominated among donors. Vaccine-related CD4 TCRs covered spike, predominating at 160-218 and 743-854.

Clones were read by immunoSEQ multiplex PCR, and TCRdb kept only the in-frame ones, dropping some. The sample carries more than 100,000 clones, approximately 91% recorded once. Trimming took 6 bases from V and 3 from J, leaving 13 bases between them. Looked up from germline, CDR1 is SQVTM and CDR2 is ANQGSEA. The CDR3 loop spans 13 amino acids. The sequencing used peripheral blood, collected 28 days after the second AZD1222 dose. The gene calls are TRBV29-1 and TRBJ2-3, with D maybe TRBD1 (6 bases). The sequence came from an adult who received the AZD1222 COVID-19 vaccine. The CDR3 region has the DNA TGCAGCGTCGACAGGCCGGGGACAGATACGCAGTATTTT. Its protein is CSVDRPGTDTQYF.